Below are 25 T cell receptor beta chains sequenced from a single sample in a study of OX40 agonist ivuxolimab in advanced cancers. The method was immunoSEQ multiplex PCR; TCRdb's version includes in-frame clones alone and lacks a portion of them. The table has some 97,000 clones, less than 95% seen once. The starting material was CD4+ or CD8+ T cells sorted from blood, obtained in a trial of the OX40 agonist ivuxolimab. The receptors were gathered from an adult with an advanced solid tumor such as melanoma, head and neck, liver or kidney cancer.

The gene calls are TRBV30 and TRBJ1-2, with unresolved D. The V end was cut by 2 bases, the J end by 3 bases, with 10 bases between. Germline CDR1 and CDR2: GTSNPN and SVGIG (reference sequence). The CDR3 spans 13 residues. The CDR3 DNA reads TGTGCCTGGAGTTTTCATATGGACTATGGCTACACCTTC. Translating it yields CAWSFHMDYGYTF.

This rearrangement joins TRBV7-6 to TRBJ2-3; TRBD2 is a possible D gene (6 bases). Per germline, CDR1 SGHVS and CDR2 FNYEAQ. The CDR3 extends over 17 amino acids. V was cut by 1 base and J by 2 bases, with 16 bases left in between. The CDR3 bases are TGTGCCAGCAGCTTAGTAGGAGGGAGCGCGAACACAGATACGCAGTATTTT. Residues: CASSLVGGSANTDTQYF.

The rearrangement joins TRBV30 to TRBJ2-1; 12 positions match TRBD2. CDR3 length: 13 residues. V trimming: 3 bases; J trimming: 7 bases; junction bases outside the gene matches: 1. Germline lookup yields CDR1 GTSNPN and CDR2 SVGIG (reference sequence). This CDR3 is CAWRTSGSNEQFF. DNA of the CDR3: TGTGCCTGGAGGACTAGCGGGAGTAATGAGCAGTTCTTC.

A note on this clone: Other DNA sequences in this specimen translate into the identical CDR3. The V call is TRBV18, the J call TRBJ2-2, with unresolved D. V was clipped by 2 bases and J by 2 bases, with 3 bases between them. The germline V gene has CDR1 KGHSH and CDR2 LQKENI. The CDR3 extends over 13 amino acids. DNA of the CDR3: TGTGCCAGCTCACCAAGTAACACCGGGGAGCTGTTTTTT. Translation gives CASSPSNTGELFF.

The chain has TRBV7-8 and TRBJ2-7; 7 positions match TRBD1. J gave up 3 bases and V 5 bases, and 16 bases lay outside the gene matches. The length of the CDR3 is 17 residues. Germline assignment: CDR1 SGHVS and CDR2 FQNEAQ. The CDR3 region is CASSLRDRPSLRYEQYF. Here the CDR3 DNA reads TGTGCCAGCAGCCTCCGGGACAGACCCTCGCTGCGCTACGAGCAGTACTTC.

The chain couples TRBV19 to TRBJ2-1, with unresolved D. The CDR3 covers 13 residues. The V gene's germline CDR1 is LNHDA and CDR2 SQIVND (reference sequence). V lost 3 bases and J 4 bases, leaving 7 bases between the germline ends. The CDR3 DNA sequence: TGTGCCAGTAGTATCCCGCAGTACAATGAGCAGTTCTTC. Translating gives CASSIPQYNEQFF.

This sequence joins TRBV5-4 and TRBJ2-3, with TRBD1 as a possible D gene (6 bases). V dropped 4 bases and J dropped 4 bases, with 13 bases sitting between them. The CDR3 length is 14 residues. Germline V gene sequence: CDR1 SGHNT, CDR2 YYREEE (reference sequence). This chain's CDR3 is CASSRTTGPDTQYF. The CDR3 region has the DNA TGTGCCAGCAGCCGCACGACAGGCCCAGATACGCAGTATTTT.

The V and J genes are TRBV6-5 and TRBJ2-2, with 12 bases identical to TRBD2. Per germline, CDR1 MNHEY and CDR2 SVGAGI. This CDR3 spans 16 amino acids. Germline trimming cut 0 bases from V and 6 bases from J; bases unmatched to any gene: 2. The CDR3, as DNA: TGTGCCAGCAGTTACTCGCTAGCGGGAGGGCCCGGGGAGCTGTTTTTT. Encoded protein: CASSYSLAGGPGELFF.

The chain joins TRBV9 to TRBJ2-5, with D tentatively TRBD1 or TRBD2 (5 bases each). The V end was cut by 0 bases, the J end by 3 bases, with 12 bases between. The CDR3 sequence is 15 residues long. Germline V CDR1 and CDR2: SGDLS, YYNGEE. The CDR3 is CASSVAGGREETQYF. CDR3 nucleotides: TGTGCCAGCAGCGTAGCTGGAGGCAGGGAAGAGACCCAGTACTTC.

The V gene is TRBV7-3, the J gene TRBJ1-5; D possibly corresponds to TRBD1 (5 bases). Between the trimmed V and J ends, which lost 1 base and 0 bases, there was a span of 10 bases. CDR1 SGHTA and CDR2 FQGTGA come from the germline V gene. The length of the CDR3 is 16 residues. CDR3 loop: CASSLNPGLSNQPQHF. Written as DNA, the CDR3 is TGTGCCAGCAGCTTAAATCCAGGGCTTAGCAATCAGCCCCAGCATTTT.

The V and J genes are TRBV9 and TRBJ2-3, with D perhaps TRBD2 (7 bases). V lost 0 bases and J lost 2, with 22 bases in between. This CDR3 is built from 19 residues. Germline CDR1 is SGDLS and CDR2 is YYNGEE. CDR3 amino acids: CASSVGKIQGTIITDTQYF. CDR3 sequence (DNA): TGTGCCAGCAGCGTAGGGAAGATCCAGGGGACTATTATCACAGATACGCAGTATTTT.

The chain is built from TRBV5-1 and TRBJ2-2, with 9 bases fitting TRBD1. CDR1 and CDR2 (germline): SGHRS, YFSETQ. The CDR3 covers 15 residues. Losses at the gene ends were 7 bases for V and 3 bases for J; bases not matched to a gene: 7. The CDR3 bases are TGCGCCAGCTTGACAGGGGGATTGGACACCGGGGAGCTGTTTTTT. Encoded protein: CASLTGGLDTGELFF.

A single count supports this clone. The chain links TRBV15 to TRBJ1-1; 7 nucleotides align to TRBD1. The CDR3 totals 14 residues. The junction had 9 bases not matched to a gene; V was cut back by 6 bases and J by 5 bases. Germline V lookup: CDR1 LNHNV, CDR2 YYDKDF (reference sequence). The CDR3 sequence: CATSRTGDVTEAFF. The CDR3 bases are TGTGCCACCAGTAGAACAGGGGATGTAACTGAAGCTTTCTTT.

This chain's CDR3 is CASSHLGPSSGANVLTF. The CDR3 DNA reads TGCGCCAGCAGCCACCTTGGGCCGAGTTCTGGGGCCAACGTCCTGACTTTC. The rearrangement uses TRBV5-1 and TRBJ2-6, with D unclear. CDR3 size: 17 residues. V lost 4 bases and J 1 base, leaving 15 bases between the germline ends. Germline lookup yields CDR1 SGHRS and CDR2 YFSETQ.

The chain employs TRBV5-4 and TRBJ1-2; the match to TRBD1 covers 9 bases. The CDR3 has 14 residues. Germline-derived CDR1 and CDR2 are SGHNT and YYREEE (reference sequence). J gave up 3 bases and V 1 base, and 1 base lay outside the gene matches. CDR3 bases: TGTGCCAGCAGCTTGTACAGGGGGCACTATGGCTACACCTTC. Encoded protein: CASSLYRGHYGYTF.

The rearrangement joins TRBV9 to TRBJ2-5; perhaps TRBD1 as D (6 bases). The J call may be in error: the DNA end matches TRBJ2-7 better. The CDR3 runs 15 residues. Per the germline V gene, CDR1 is SGDLS and CDR2 is YYNGEE. The CDR3 spells CASSPRQEISGEQYF. The CDR3 DNA is TGTGCCAGCAGCCCCCGACAGGAGATTTCTGGCGAGCAGTACTTC.

This chain links TRBV5-1 with TRBJ2-7; TRBD2 matches 7 bases. Trimming cost V 2 bases and J 2 bases; bases outside gene matches: 7. CDR1 and CDR2 (germline): SGHRS, YFSETQ. CDR3 size: 15 residues. CDR3 sequence: CASSFVAGEPYEQYF. The CDR3 bases are TGCGCCAGCAGCTTTGTGGCGGGGGAACCCTACGAGCAGTACTTC.

V gene TRBV10-3 combines with J gene TRBJ1-1, with D maybe TRBD1 (6 bases). This CDR3 comprises 13 residues. The V end lost 9 bases, the J end lost 1 base, and 12 bases lay between the germline ends. Germline CDR1 and CDR2: ENHRY and SYGVKD. The CDR3 DNA reads TGTGCCATTACAGGGATACGGAACACTGAAGCTTTCTTT. Residues: CAITGIRNTEAFF.

The J gene is TRBJ2-5, the V gene TRBV7-2; 9 positions match TRBD2. The CDR3 length is 16 residues. Germline CDR1 is SGHTA and CDR2 is FQGNSA. The junction had 4 bases not matched to a gene; V was cut back by 1 base and J by 1 base. The CDR3 coding sequence is TGTGCCAGCAGCTTAGGACCAGCGGGAGGCCAAGAGACCCAGTACTTC. Protein sequence: CASSLGPAGGQETQYF.

This sequence joins TRBV7-3 and TRBJ2-5, with D possibly TRBD2 on 5 matching bases. The ends were cut back, 5 bases at V and 7 bases at J, with 20 bases in the middle. This CDR3 has 15 residues. Per germline, CDR1 SGHTA and CDR2 FQGTGA. The DNA of the CDR3 is TGTGCCAGCAGCCCCTCATACTCAGGTCGGGGGACCCAGTACTTC. It is translated as CASSPSYSGRGTQYF.

V usage is TRBV4-1 and J usage is TRBJ2-1; D is possibly TRBD1 (6 bases). The V end lost 1 base, the J end lost 7 bases, and 23 bases lay between the germline ends. The length of the CDR3 is 18 residues. Per the germline V gene, CDR1 is MGHRA and CDR2 is YSYEKL. The CDR3 loop is CASSQGPSVGAGNNEQFF. CDR3 coding DNA: TGCGCCAGCAGCCAAGGCCCCTCTGTGGGGGCCGGTAATAATGAGCAGTTCTTC.

J is TRBJ2-1 and V is TRBV20-1, with unresolved D. Trimming removed 5 bases from V and 10 bases from J, with 9 bases in between. The CDR3 totals 10 residues. Germline V gene sequence: CDR1 DFQATT, CDR2 SNEGSKA (reference sequence). CDR3: CSAPLREQFF. CDR3 DNA sequence: TGCAGTGCTCCTCTTCGGGAGCAGTTCTTC.

J is TRBJ1-2 and V is TRBV7-9; D unresolved. The length of the CDR3 is 13 residues. Germline CDR1 reads SEHNR; CDR2 reads FQNEAQ (reference sequence). Trimming pared 6 bases from V and 2 bases from J, leaving 10 bases between. The CDR3 loop reads CASRDGPNYGYTF. DNA of the CDR3: TGTGCCAGCAGGGACGGACCAAACTATGGCTACACCTTC.

The chain recombines TRBV6-5 with TRBJ2-5; no firm D call. Trimming took 2 bases from V and 5 from J, leaving 9 bases between them. This CDR3 has 13 amino acids. Germline CDR1 and CDR2: MNHEY and SVGAGI. The CDR3 region is CASSYKTDETQYF. The CDR3 DNA reads TGTGCCAGCAGTTACAAGACTGACGAGACCCAGTACTTC.

The genes are TRBV7-2 and TRBJ2-3, with unresolved D. Trimming took 2 bases from V and 7 from J, leaving 4 bases between them. Germline CDR1 reads SGHTA; CDR2 reads FQGNSA. The length of the CDR3 is 11 residues. The CDR3, as DNA: TGTGCCAGCAGCTTAAGGAATACGCAGTATTTT. This translates into CASSLRNTQYF. Complete variable domain (other parts from reference TRBV7-2 and TRBJ2-3): GAGVSQSPSNKVTEKGKDVELRCDPISGHTALYWYRQSLGQGLEFLIYFQGNSAPDKSGLPSDRFSAERTGGSVSTLTIQRTQQEDSAVYLCASSLRNTQYFGPGTRLTVL.